These T cell receptor beta chains were read from a single sample in a study of response to subunit inactivated influenza vaccine. Each CDR3 protein is one row after TCRdb ran MiXCR on the RT-PCR reads. The sample holds over 750,000 distinct CDR3 sequences, about 20% seen once. The specimen comprised PBMCs from blood, sampled roughly 5 days after vaccination. Source of these receptors: a man aged 50-59 years who received an inactivated influenza vaccine. The CDR3 runs from the conserved cysteine through the conserved F or W. The D gene is left open where the match is weak. The listing skips clone size in some rows; elsewhere it reads once, few, many or a size class.

many	TRBV12-3/TRBV12-4	NA	TRBJ1-6	TGTGCCAGCAGTTTAAGTGGGACCTCCCTCCACTTT	CASSLSGTSLHF
NA	TRBV4-2	NA	TRBJ1-6	TGTGCCAGCAGCCAAAGGGTGGGATATAATTCACCCCTCCACTTT	CASSQRVGYNSPLHF
NA	TRBV12-3/TRBV12-4	NA	TRBJ2-3	TGTGCCAGCAGTTTTAGACAGCTGAGCACAGATACGCAGTATTTT	CASSFRQLSTDTQYF
few	TRBV6-1	TRBD2	TRBJ2-7	TGTGCCAGCAGTGAATTCCGGGGGGACTTCCCCTACGAGCAGTACTTC	CASSEFRGDFPYEQYF
NA	TRBV6-1	NA	TRBJ1-5	TGTGCCAGCAGTGAGCGGGGCAGACGCAATCAGCCCCAGCATTTT	CASSERGRRNQPQHF
NA	TRBV6-2/TRBV6-3	NA	TRBJ1-1	TGTGCCAGCAGTTACGGGATAACGAACACTGAAGCTTTCTTT	CASSYGITNTEAFF
few	TRBV11-2	NA	TRBJ1-1	TGTGCCAGCAGCTCACTTCGCGGCCACACTGAAGCTTTCTTT	CASSSLRGHTEAFF
few	TRBV12-3/TRBV12-4	TRBD1	TRBJ2-1	TGTGCCAGCAGCACCCCGGGACAGGGGTACAATGAGCAGTTCTTC	CASSTPGQGYNEQFF
NA	TRBV7-8	TRBD2	TRBJ2-5	TGTGCCAGCAGCTTAGCATTCGGGCTAGCGGGAGAAGAGACCCAGTACTTC	CASSLAFGLAGEETQYF
few	TRBV10-3	NA	TRBJ2-2	TGTGCCATCAGACCGGGACTTTTGGGCACCGGGGAGCTGTTTTTT	CAIRPGLLGTGELFF
many	TRBV20-1	TRBD2	TRBJ2-7	TGCAGTGCTAGAACCGGGGAGGCTAGCGGGTACTTC	CSARTGEASGYF
few	TRBV6-1	NA	TRBJ2-2	TGTGCCAGCAGACTATATCGCACCGGGGAGCTGTTTTTT	CASRLYRTGELFF
few	TRBV6-5	TRBD2	TRBJ2-7	TGTGCCAGCAGTTATCGGGGAGGGCCCTACGAGCAGTACTTC	CASSYRGGPYEQYF
NA	TRBV7-9	NA	TRBJ2-1	TGTGCCAGCAGCTTAGATGGCACCCGCTTGGCGAGTGAGCAGTTCTTC	CASSLDGTRLASEQFF
few	TRBV7-2	NA	TRBJ1-2	TGTGCCAGCAGCTTAGGACGGTCGGGGGCGCCTGGCTACACCTTC	CASSLGRSGAPGYTF
NA	TRBV5-1	TRBD1	TRBJ2-2	TGCGCCAGCGGACCGGGACAGGGGACCGGGGAGCTGTTTTTT	CASGPGQGTGELFF
NA	TRBV3-1	TRBD1	TRBJ2-7	TGTGCCAGCAGCCAGACAGGGGGCTGGGAGCAGTACTTC	CASSQTGGWEQYF
few	TRBV12-3/TRBV12-4	TRBD2	TRBJ2-1	TGTGCCAGCAGCCGTCAACTAGCGAATGAGCAGTTCTTC	CASSRQLANEQFF
NA	TRBV28	TRBD1	TRBJ2-7	TGTGCCAGCAGGGGACAGGGCCCCTCCTACGAGCAGTACTTC	CASRGQGPSYEQYF
NA	TRBV29-1	TRBD1	TRBJ2-3	TGCAGCGTGCGGGACAGGGGGCTCACAGATACGCAGTATTTT	CSVRDRGLTDTQYF
NA	TRBV30	TRBD1	TRBJ2-7	TGTGCCTGGAGTGTACTCGGACAGGGGGTATACGAGCAGTACTTC	CAWSVLGQGVYEQYF
NA	TRBV6-2/TRBV6-3	TRBD1	TRBJ2-7	TGTGCCAGCAGTTTTTACTCACAGGGGGCGTTCCACGAGCAGTACTTC	CASSFYSQGAFHEQYF
NA	TRBV9	TRBD2	TRBJ2-3	TGTGCCAGCAGCGGAAGGGGCGGCGGGGGAGCAGATACGCAGTATTTT	CASSGRGGGGADTQYF
few	TRBV12-3/TRBV12-4	TRBD2	TRBJ2-2	TGTGCCAGCAGGCGGGAGGGCACCGGAGGGGAGCTGTTTTTT	CASRREGTGGELFF
NA	TRBV4-1	TRBD1	TRBJ2-7	TGCGCCAGCAGCCAAGCTACAGGGGGCCCTTACGAGCAGTACTTC	CASSQATGGPYEQYF
many	TRBV20-1	TRBD1	TRBJ2-1	TGCAGTGCTACGCGGCAGGGGGCCTACAATGAGCAGTTCTTC	CSATRQGAYNEQFF
NA	TRBV20-1	TRBD2	TRBJ2-1	TGCAGTGCTACCGTCAGCGGGGGTACCAATGAGCAGTTCTTC	CSATVSGGTNEQFF
few	TRBV11-1	NA	TRBJ2-1	TGTGCCAGCAGCTTAGCCCAACTCCGGACGGGCCCTGCAGTTTTC	CASSLAQLRTGPAVF
NA	TRBV7-2	NA	TRBJ2-3	TGTGCCAGCAGCTTAGTTTCTCAGACGTCCCATACGCAGTATTTT	CASSLVSQTSHTQYF